The 8 T cell receptor beta chains below all came from one sample that was sequenced in a study of T cell responses to AZD1222 COVID-19 vaccine. Produced via immunoSEQ multiplex PCR; TCRdb's table is partial and in-frame only. The sample yields roughly 78,000 clones, about 84% seen once. The source material was peripheral blood, sampled on day 0 of AZD1222 vaccination. Source of these receptors: an adult in good health.

This clone was seen more than once but under ten times. The DNA of the CDR3 is TGTGCCAGCACCAGTGGTTACAATCAGCCCCAGCATTTT. Protein sequence: CASTSGYNQPQHF. The chain combines TRBV12-3 or TRBV12-4 with TRBJ1-5; no firm D call. This CDR3 has 13 residues. V was shortened by 7 bases and J by 3 bases, with 10 bases between the two germline ends.

The chain's CDR3 is CASSKTENTEAFF. CDR3 nucleotide sequence: TGTGCCAGTAGCAAAACAGAGAACACTGAAGCTTTCTTT. The genes are TRBV19 and TRBJ1-1; D gene unclear. The germline V gene encodes CDR1 LNHDA and CDR2 SQIVND (reference sequence). Trimming removed 6 bases from V and 1 base from J, with 9 bases in between. This CDR3 is 13 amino acids long.

V gene TRBV10-2 combines with J gene TRBJ2-7; D is perhaps TRBD1 or TRBD2 (6 bases each). This CDR3 spans 14 amino acids. V was cut by 8 bases and J by 1 base, with 15 bases left in between. Per germline, CDR1 WSHSY and CDR2 SAAADI. Here the CDR3 DNA reads TGCGCCAGCGGGCTTGGGGGGCGGTCCTACGAGCAGTACTTC. Translation gives CASGLGGRSYEQYF.

The V call is TRBV6-1, the J call TRBJ1-5, with D unresolved. The V gene's germline CDR1 is MNHNS and CDR2 SASEGT. The ends were cut back, 2 bases at V and 7 bases at J, with 15 bases in the middle. This CDR3 region has 15 residues. The CDR3 spells CASSESRGPEQPQHF. The CDR3, as DNA: TGTGCCAGCAGTGAATCCCGCGGGCCTGAACAGCCCCAGCATTTT.

The chain links TRBV7-9 to TRBJ1-4; D might be TRBD1 (5 bases). The CDR3 length is 16 residues. V dropped 4 bases and J dropped 4 bases, with 16 bases sitting between them. Germline V CDR1 and CDR2: SEHNR, FQNEAQ (reference sequence). The CDR3 DNA reads as TGTGCCAGCAGCTCGAGGGGCAGGCAGAATAATGAAAAACTGTTTTTT. This encodes CASSSRGRQNNEKLFF.

The chain is built from TRBV5-1 and TRBJ1-6, with 7 bases aligning to TRBD1. With V trimmed by 4 bases and J by 0 bases, 4 bases remained unmatched. The CDR3 covers 16 residues. CDR1 is SGHRS, CDR2 YFSETQ, per germline. In DNA form, the CDR3 reads TGCGCCAGCAGCGGGGGGGACAGCTCCTATAATTCACCCCTCCACTTT. This gives the protein CASSGGDSSYNSPLHF.

The rearrangement uses TRBV13 and TRBJ1-4, with TRBD1 as a possible D gene (5 bases). This CDR3 region has 13 residues. V dropped 5 bases and J dropped 8 bases, with 12 bases sitting between them. Germline lookup yields CDR1 PRHDT and CDR2 FYEKMQ (reference sequence). The CDR3 nucleotides are TGTGCCAGCAGCGGCGTGGGGCGCGAAAAACTGTTTTTT. Translating gives CASSGVGREKLFF.

J is TRBJ2-3 and V is TRBV7-9; 7 bases are shared with TRBD2. The V gene end was trimmed by 3 bases and the J gene end by 2 bases; junction bases not matched to a gene: 2. Germline V gives CDR1 SEHNR, CDR2 FQNEAQ (reference sequence). The CDR3 covers 14 residues. The CDR3 loop reads CASSFGTNTDTQYF. The CDR3 DNA sequence: TGTGCCAGCAGCTTCGGGACTAACACAGATACGCAGTATTTT.